This TCR beta chain was captured by sequencing in a study of cytomegalovirus exposure and HLA in healthy donors. General study results and limits: A link between a missense DCLRE1C variant and TCR beta V- and J-gene trimming emerged from a later analysis. Previous analysis showed most TCR beta V segments were productive about 90% or about 30% of the time.

Comments on this clone: Its antigen is currently unknown. Other DNA sequences from this sample encode an identical CDR3 as well.

Primers: 60 Vbeta forward and 13 Jbeta reverse. Some clones are missing from TCRdb's copy, which holds only in-frame ones; the method was immunoSEQ multiplex PCR. The sample has 150,000 to 160,000 clones, 82% seen once. The CDR3 extends over 14 amino acids. V was pared by 0 bases and J by 2 bases, with 6 bases between. The V gene's germline CDR1 is SGHRS and CDR2 YFSETQ. The specimen sequenced was PBMCs. The sequence was obtained from a woman aged 45-65 years in good health and CMV-seropositive. The J gene is TRBJ1-5, the V gene TRBV5-1; D ambiguous. CDR3 residues: CASSLGGGNQPQHF. The CDR3 DNA reads TGCGCCAGCAGCTTGGGCGGGGGCAATCAGCCCCAGCATTTT.